The rows below give T cell receptor beta chains drawn from one sample of a study of blood T cell repertoires in COVID-19. Assay used: immunoSEQ multiplex PCR; TCRdb lists only in-frame clones, some missing. The repertoire holds about 200,000 clones, with around 84% as singletons. The material sequenced was peripheral blood. Receptors originate from a woman older than 75 with acute or convalescent COVID-19. The CDR3 runs from the conserved cysteine through the conserved F or W. A D gene is named only where the DNA matches it firmly. Part of the rows lack a size; the others show once, few, many or a class for expanded clones.

>TRBV18|NA|TRBJ1-1|15|NA
CASSPRDSGGTEAFF
TGTGCCAGCTCACCCCGGGACTCCGGCGGGACTGAAGCTTTCTTT
>TRBV6-5|TRBD1|TRBJ2-7|14|NA
CASSSGTGPYEQYF
TGTGCCAGCAGTTCCGGGACAGGGCCCTACGAGCAGTACTTC
>TRBV6-5|TRBD1|TRBJ1-2|14|NA
CASSYLTGEGGYTF
TGTGCCAGCAGTTACCTGACAGGGGAGGGCGGCTACACCTTC
>TRBV27|NA|TRBJ2-2|15|NA
CASSSLATPPGELFF
TGTGCCAGCAGTTCCTTAGCGACTCCCCCCGGGGAGCTGTTTTTT
>TRBV5-1|TRBD1|TRBJ1-5|16|NA
CASSPGQGGLNQPQHF
TGCGCCAGCAGCCCCGGCCAGGGGGGCCTCAATCAGCCCCAGCATTTT
>TRBV5-6|NA|TRBJ1-3|16|NA
CASSLAEVPSGNTIYF
TGTGCCAGCAGCTTGGCCGAGGTTCCCTCTGGAAACACCATATATTTT
>TRBV6-1|TRBD2|TRBJ2-3|16|few
CASSDEQRGTTDTQYF
TGTGCCAGCAGTGACGAACAGCGGGGAACCACAGATACGCAGTATTTT
>TRBV9|NA|TRBJ1-2|15|NA
CASSVTAGSGYGYTF
TGTGCCAGCAGCGTGACAGCGGGTAGCGGCTATGGCTACACCTTC
>TRBV12-5|TRBD1|TRBJ1-5|13|NA
CASGPQAGGAQHF
TGTGCTAGTGGCCCACAAGCAGGGGGAGCTCAGCATTTT
>TRBV7-2|NA|TRBJ2-7|13|NA
CASSPRVSPEQYF
TGTGCCAGCAGCCCCAGGGTTTCCCCCGAGCAGTACTTC
>TRBV6-5|TRBD2|TRBJ2-1|13|NA
CASGGGYHNEQFF
TGTGCCAGCGGGGGAGGGTACCACAATGAGCAGTTCTTC
>TRBV7-7|TRBD1|TRBJ1-2|12|NA
CASRSRGAGYTF
TGTGCTAGCAGGTCCAGGGGGGCGGGCTACACCTTC
>TRBV5-1|TRBD2|TRBJ2-3|14|NA
CASRTSGFADTQYF
TGCGCCAGCAGGACTAGCGGATTCGCAGATACGCAGTATTTT
>TRBV27|NA|TRBJ2-7|15|NA
CASSLSAEATYEQYF
TGTGCCAGCAGTTTATCGGCGGAGGCCACCTACGAGCAGTACTTC
>TRBV15|NA|TRBJ1-1|14|NA
CATSSLTVNTEAFF
TGTGCCACCAGCAGCTTGACAGTGAACACTGAAGCTTTCTTT
>TRBV28|TRBD1|TRBJ2-7|15|NA
CASSSHRGDSYEQYF
TGTGCCAGCAGTTCCCACAGGGGGGACTCCTACGAGCAGTACTTC
>TRBV5-1|NA|TRBJ2-2|14|NA
CASSYRQNTGELFF
TGCGCCAGCAGCTACCGACAGAACACCGGGGAGCTGTTTTTT
>TRBV30|NA|TRBJ1-6|14|NA
CAWNLEGTHSPLHF
TGTGCCTGGAACCTGGAGGGCACCCATTCACCCCTCCACTTT
>TRBV7-3|NA|TRBJ2-3|14|NA
CASSANSGADTQYF
TGTGCCAGCAGCGCCAACTCCGGGGCAGATACGCAGTATTTT
>TRBV28|NA|TRBJ2-7|14|NA
CASSRQALSYEQYF
TGTGCCAGCAGCCGACAGGCATTATCCTACGAGCAGTACTTC
>TRBV12-2|NA|TRBJ1-4|16|NA
CASRPREQGRREKLFF
TGTGCAAGTCGCCCCCGGGAACAGGGGAGACGAGAAAAACTGTTTTTT
>TRBV6-5|TRBD1|TRBJ2-6|15|NA
CASSNRGSGANVLTF
TGTGCCAGCAGTAACAGGGGGTCTGGGGCCAACGTCCTGACTTTC
>TRBV11-2|TRBD2|TRBJ2-1|15|once
CASSFIREGPGEQFF
TGTGCCAGCAGCTTTATCCGGGAGGGCCCCGGGGAGCAGTTCTTC
>TRBV6-4|NA|TRBJ1-3|13|NA
CASSSGAGNTIYF
TGTGCCAGCAGCTCAGGGGCTGGAAACACCATATATTTT
>TRBV6-5|TRBD1|TRBJ1-1|14|NA
CATQGGSLNTEAFF
TGTGCCACCCAGGGGGGCAGTTTGAACACTGAAGCTTTCTTT
>TRBV7-6|NA|TRBJ1-4|13|NA
CASSLPQGEKLFF
TGTGCCAGCAGCTTACCACAGGGTGAAAAACTGTTTTTT
>TRBV11-3|NA|TRBJ1-2|17|NA
CASSFYMQDNHNYGYTF
TGTGCCAGCAGCTTCTATATGCAGGACAACCATAACTATGGCTACACCTTC
>TRBV10-3|NA|TRBJ2-1|16|few
CAISESKGGIYNEQFF
TGTGCCATCAGTGAGTCAAAGGGGGGGATTTACAATGAGCAGTTCTTC
>TRBV7-2|NA|TRBJ1-5|14|NA
CASSSWGTNQPQHF
TGTGCCAGCAGCTCGTGGGGCACCAATCAGCCCCAGCATTTT
>TRBV4-1|TRBD1|TRBJ1-2|15|NA
CASSHIRDRGYGYTF
TGCGCCAGCAGCCATATCCGGGACAGGGGTTATGGCTACACCTTC
>TRBV27|TRBD1|TRBJ1-2|13|once
CASGLRGPRGYTF
TGTGCCAGCGGGCTCAGGGGGCCGCGTGGCTACACCTTC